One sample yielded the 21 T cell receptor beta chains listed below, sequenced in a study of CD8 T cells in ankylosing spondylitis. TCRdb passed the 5' RACE reads through MiXCR, listing each CDR3 protein once. The sample records under 250,000 distinct CDR3 sequences, 10% to 13% being singletons. Sequencing was carried out using blood, either unsorted or a sorted T cell fraction (not recorded which). Receptors originate from a male donor with ankylosing spondylitis or in good health (not recorded which).

This clonotype was detected ten times or more. The chain uses TRBV20-1 and TRBJ2-3; D is uncertain. Germline CDR1 DFQATT, CDR2 SNEGSKA (reference sequence). V was pared by 3 bases and J by 1 base, with 11 bases between. The CDR3 runs to 14 residues. The CDR3 DNA sequence: TGCAGTGCTAGTGGTGGGGTCCGCACAGATACGCAGTATTTT. It encodes CSASGGVRTDTQYF.

The chain is built from TRBV12-3 or TRBV12-4 and TRBJ2-1; 9 bases line up with TRBD2. J gave up 6 bases and V 5 bases, and 8 bases lay outside the gene matches. The CDR3 covers 15 residues. The CDR3 DNA follows: TGTGCCAGCAGTCGGGGACTAGCTTCCGGCAATGAGCAGTTCTTC. Translating it yields CASSRGLASGNEQFF.

A word on this clonotype: A much larger clonotype is one base distant, so this may be a read error. The rearrangement links TRBV10-3 to TRBJ2-2; D is perhaps TRBD2 (5 bases). The V and J ends lost 6 bases and 8 bases respectively, with 16 bases between them. Per germline, CDR1 ENHRY and CDR2 SYGVKD. The CDR3 loop spans 14 amino acids. The CDR3 region is CAIRLVGETGELFF. CDR3 DNA: TGTGCCATCAGACTAGTGGGAGAGACAGGGGAGCTGTTTTTT.

This clonotype was counted ten times or more. The chain uses TRBV5-1 and TRBJ1-1, with TRBD1 matching over 10 bases. The junction had 9 bases not matched to a gene; V was cut back by 3 bases and J by 4 bases. The germline CDR1 and CDR2 sequences are SGHRS and YFSETQ. This CDR3 has 16 amino acids. CDR3 sequence (DNA): TGCGCCAGCAGCTCAACCCCGGGACAGGGGAGCACTGAAGCTTTCTTT. Translating it yields CASSSTPGQGSTEAFF.

This clonotype appeared many times. The CDR3: CASSYRERYQETQYF. The CDR3 DNA reads as TGTGCCAGCAGTTATAGAGAACGGTACCAAGAGACCCAGTACTTC. The chain is built from TRBV6-5 and TRBJ2-5; D gene ambiguous. Per germline, CDR1 MNHEY and CDR2 SVGAGI. The length of the CDR3 is 15 residues. V shed 3 bases and J shed 0 bases, with 11 bases lying between them.

The rearrangement links TRBV7-2 to TRBJ2-3, with 7 bases identical to TRBD2. The V and J ends lost 2 bases and 3 bases, in that order; junction bases with no gene match: 5. The CDR3 contains 15 residues. Germline V lookup: CDR1 SGHTA, CDR2 FQGNSA. In DNA, the CDR3 is TGTGCCAGCAGCTTATGGGGGGGGACGACAGATACGCAGTATTTT. Translation: CASSLWGGTTDTQYF.

This clonotype was observed many times. The genes are TRBV7-6 and TRBJ2-3; unclear D gene. V lost 3 bases and J lost 6, with 16 bases in between. CDR1 and CDR2 from the germline V gene are SGHVS and FNYEAQ. This CDR3 comprises 15 residues. The CDR3 protein is CASSLWITPGDTQYF. In DNA, the CDR3 is TGTGCCAGCAGCTTGTGGATCACTCCAGGCGATACGCAGTATTTT.

This clonotype appeared many times. The chain combines TRBV7-2 with TRBJ1-5; D not resolved. The V gene's germline CDR1 is SGHTA and CDR2 FQGNSA. Trimming cost V 1 base and J 3 bases, with 7 bases left between them. The CDR3 is made up of 14 amino acids. In nucleotides, the CDR3 is TGTGCCAGCAGCTTAGGGAGTTACAATCAGCCCCAGCATTTT. Encoded protein: CASSLGSYNQPQHF.

This clonotype was recorded many times. This sequence joins TRBV5-1 and TRBJ2-7; TRBD1 is a possible D gene (6 bases). With 0 bases removed from V and 0 bases from J, the gap between germline ends came to 10 bases. The CDR3 runs to 15 residues. The germline V gene encodes CDR1 SGHRS and CDR2 YFSETQ. The CDR3 region has the DNA TGCGCCAGCAGCTTGGACAGGGTGGCCTCCTACGAGCAGTACTTC. Protein product: CASSLDRVASYEQYF.

This chain uses TRBV14 with TRBJ2-7, with 8 bases that match TRBD2. There are 16 residues in the CDR3. V lost 2 bases to trimming and J lost 2 bases; unmatched junction nucleotides: 8. The germline V gene encodes CDR1 SGHDN and CDR2 FVKESK. The CDR3 sequence is CASSQFERGGPYEQYF. CDR3 DNA: TGTGCCAGCAGCCAATTCGAACGGGGGGGACCCTACGAGCAGTACTTC. Using reference TRBV14 and TRBJ2-7 for the parts outside the CDR3, the full variable domain is EAGVTQFPSHSVIEKGQTVTLRCDPISGHDNLYWYRRVMGKEIKFLLHFVKESKQDESGMPNNRFLAERTGGTYSTLKVQPAELEDSGVYFCASSQFERGGPYEQYFGPGTRLTVT.

This clonotype has ten or more counts. V and J are TRBV6-1 and TRBJ2-6; 7 nucleotides agree with TRBD1. This CDR3 region has 15 residues. Per the germline V gene, CDR1 is MNHNS and CDR2 is SASEGT. V lost 6 bases, J lost 0 bases, and 2 bases stayed unmatched. The DNA of the CDR3 is TGTGCCAGCAGCGGGACAGACTCTGGGGCCAACGTCCTGACTTTC. Its translation: CASSGTDSGANVLTF.

This clonotype was found a few times. This chain uses TRBV6-2 or TRBV6-3 with TRBJ1-1, with D unclear. Germline V lookup: CDR1 MNHEY, CDR2 SVGEGT. Deletions cut 6 bases from V and 11 bases from J, with 13 bases between. CDR3 size: 11 residues. CDR3: CASSHSGWAFF. Here the CDR3 DNA reads TGTGCCAGCAGCCACTCCGGGTGGGCTTTCTTT.

This clonotype was observed many times. This chain joins TRBV4-1 and TRBJ2-1, with 8 positions matching TRBD2. Per the germline V gene, CDR1 is MGHRA and CDR2 is YSYEKL. The junction had 7 bases not matched to a gene; V was cut back by 0 bases and J by 6 bases. The CDR3 spans 16 residues. CDR3 protein: CASSQDEASGSNEQFF. The CDR3 DNA sequence: TGCGCCAGCAGCCAAGATGAGGCTAGCGGGTCCAATGAGCAGTTCTTC.

In the case of this clonotype: At one end, the junction sequence differs from germline, possibly due to a read error. The chain joins TRBV7-9 to TRBJ2-3; TRBD2 aligns across 12 bases. This CDR3 contains 17 residues. CDR1 and CDR2 (germline): SEHNR, FQNEAQ (reference sequence). The CDR3, as DNA: TGTGCCGGCAGCGTACGAAAAAGGACTAGCGGGGCAGATACGCAGTATTTT. It encodes CAGSVRKRTSGADTQYF.

This clonotype was counted between two and nine times. The rearrangement links TRBV19 to TRBJ2-1, with D perhaps matching TRBD1 (6 bases). Trimming cost V 4 bases and J 6 bases, with 13 bases left between them. This CDR3 region has 14 residues. Germline V gene sequence: CDR1 LNHDA, CDR2 SQIVND (reference sequence). As DNA, the CDR3 is TGTGCCAGTAGTAACTACGACAGGCCCAATGAGCAGTTCTTC. Translation gives CASSNYDRPNEQFF.

This chain links TRBV30 with TRBJ1-1; weak D call: TRBD1 (6 bases). CDR3 length: 12 amino acids. Germline loops: CDR1 GTSNPN, CDR2 SVGIG (reference sequence). The CDR3 loop is CARDRQNTEAFF. The CDR3 coding sequence is TGTGCTCGAGACAGGCAGAACACTGAAGCTTTCTTT.

This clonotype occurred many times. The V call is TRBV5-1, the J call TRBJ2-3; 8 nucleotides align to TRBD2. This CDR3 is built from 14 residues. V gave up 6 bases and J gave up 4 bases; unmatched junction bases: 7. Germline V gene sequence: CDR1 SGHRS, CDR2 YFSETQ. CDR3 protein: CASTRAGDPDTQYF. The CDR3 nucleotides read TGCGCCAGCACGAGAGCGGGAGATCCAGATACGCAGTATTTT.

This clonotype was picked up many times. The chain recombines TRBV20-1 with TRBJ2-5, with no clear D. CDR3 length equals 15 residues. V was cut by 0 bases and J by 5 bases, with 16 bases left in between. Per the germline V gene, CDR1 is DFQATT and CDR2 is SNEGSKA (reference sequence). Here the CDR3 reads CSARDSHIPQETQYF. The CDR3 coding sequence is TGCAGTGCTAGAGATAGCCACATCCCCCAGGAGACCCAGTACTTC.

Only a few counts were recorded for this clonotype. The CDR3 region has the DNA TGTGCCAGCAGCTTCATGCAAGCGGGGGGAAGCACAGATACGCAGTATTTT. It encodes CASSFMQAGGSTDTQYF. The rearrangement joins TRBV7-2 to TRBJ2-3; TRBD2 matches at 9 bases. Trimming removed 3 bases from V and 0 bases from J; junction bases left unmatched: 7. Germline V gives CDR1 SGHTA, CDR2 FQGNSA. The CDR3 loop spans 17 amino acids.

This clonotype appeared many times. The rearrangement uses TRBV3-1 and TRBJ2-5; D uncertain. CDR1 is LGHDT and CDR2 is YNNKEL in the germline V gene (reference sequence). The CDR3 has 14 residues. The V end lost 3 bases, the J end lost 2 bases, and 10 bases lay between the germline ends. CDR3 in DNA: TGTGCCAGCAGCCAGATGACTGGTCAAGAGACCCAGTACTTC. Protein product: CASSQMTGQETQYF.

In its sample, this clonotype was seen many times. The chain has TRBV6-4 and TRBJ2-1; D possibly uses TRBD1 or TRBD2 (5 bases each). Germline values: CDR1 MRHNA, CDR2 SNTAGT. Trimming took off 6 bases at V and 5 bases at J, with 11 bases between the two ends. The CDR3 runs 13 residues. CDR3 DNA sequence: TGTGCCAGCAGCCGGGACCACAACAATGAGCAGTTCTTC. It specifies CASSRDHNNEQFF.